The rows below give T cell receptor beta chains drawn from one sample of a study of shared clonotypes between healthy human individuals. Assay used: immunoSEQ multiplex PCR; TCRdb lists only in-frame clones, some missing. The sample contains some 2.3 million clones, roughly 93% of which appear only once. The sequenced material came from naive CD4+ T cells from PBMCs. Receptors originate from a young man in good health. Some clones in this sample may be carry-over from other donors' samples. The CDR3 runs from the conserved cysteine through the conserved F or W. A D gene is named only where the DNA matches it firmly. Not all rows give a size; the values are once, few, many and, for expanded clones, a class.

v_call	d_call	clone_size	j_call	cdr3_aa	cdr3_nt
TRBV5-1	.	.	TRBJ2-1	CASSPIGRGTNNEQFF	TGCGCCAGCAGCCCCATAGGACGGGGGACGAACAATGAGCAGTTCTTC
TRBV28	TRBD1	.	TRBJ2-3	CASTGTDDTDTQYF	TGTGCCAGCACCGGGACAGACGACACAGATACGCAGTATTTT
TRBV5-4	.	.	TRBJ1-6	CASSLAGLTGNSPLHF	TGTGCCAGCAGCTTGGCCGGACTTACGGGTAATTCACCCCTCCACTTT
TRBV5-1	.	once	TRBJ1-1	CASSLFSGGSTEAFF	TGCGCCAGCAGCTTGTTCTCGGGGGGCAGTACTGAAGCTTTCTTT
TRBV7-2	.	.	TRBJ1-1	CASSLGVHIEAFF	TGTGCCAGCAGCTTAGGGGTCCACATTGAAGCTTTCTTT
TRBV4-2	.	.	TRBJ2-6	CASSLRGDSGSGANVLTF	TGTGCCAGCAGCCTCAGGGGGGACAGCGGCTCTGGGGCCAACGTCCTGACTTTC
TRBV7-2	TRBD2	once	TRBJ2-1	CASSFSGYSYNEQFF	TGTGCCAGCAGCTTTAGCGGGTATTCCTACAATGAGCAGTTCTTC
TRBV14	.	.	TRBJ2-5	CASSHKETQYF	TGTGCCAGCAGCCACAAGGAGACCCAGTACTTC
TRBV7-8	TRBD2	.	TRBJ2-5	CASSIMSGSVGETQYF	TGTGCCAGCAGCATCATGAGCGGGAGCGTAGGGGAGACCCAGTACTTC
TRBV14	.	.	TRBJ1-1	CASNQARGRGNTEAFF	TGTGCCAGCAACCAAGCACGGGGACGGGGGAACACTGAAGCTTTCTTT
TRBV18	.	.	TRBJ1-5	CASSRVGVLSNQPQHF	TGTGCCAGCTCACGCGTGGGGGTGTTGTCCAATCAGCCCCAGCATTTT
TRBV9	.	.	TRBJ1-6	CASSVSYRAYNSPLHF	TGTGCCAGCAGCGTCTCTTACAGGGCCTATAATTCACCCCTCCACTTT
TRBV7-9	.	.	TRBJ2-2	CASNLDRDRGAGELFF	TGTGCCAGCAACTTAGACCGGGACCGAGGCGCCGGGGAGCTGTTTTTT